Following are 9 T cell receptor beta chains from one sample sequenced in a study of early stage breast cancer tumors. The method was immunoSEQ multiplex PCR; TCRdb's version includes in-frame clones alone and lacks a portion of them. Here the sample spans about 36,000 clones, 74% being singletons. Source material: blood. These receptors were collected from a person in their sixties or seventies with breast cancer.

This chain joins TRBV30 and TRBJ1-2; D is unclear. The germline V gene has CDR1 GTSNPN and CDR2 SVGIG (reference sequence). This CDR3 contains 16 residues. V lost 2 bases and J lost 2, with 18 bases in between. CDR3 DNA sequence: TGTGCCTGGAGTCCCCCTGTAGGTCCTAGGAACTATGGCTACACCTTC. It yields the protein CAWSPPVGPRNYGYTF.

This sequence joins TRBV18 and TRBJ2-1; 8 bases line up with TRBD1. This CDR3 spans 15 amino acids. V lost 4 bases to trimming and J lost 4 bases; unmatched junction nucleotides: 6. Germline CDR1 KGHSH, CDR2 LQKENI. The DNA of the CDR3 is TGTGCCAGCTCACTAGGACAGGGTCTTTACAATGAGCAGTTCTTC. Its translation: CASSLGQGLYNEQFF.

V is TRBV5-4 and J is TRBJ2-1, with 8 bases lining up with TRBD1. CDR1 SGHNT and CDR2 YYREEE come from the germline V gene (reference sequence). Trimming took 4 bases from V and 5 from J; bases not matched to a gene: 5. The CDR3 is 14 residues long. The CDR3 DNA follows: TGTGCCAGCAGCCGGAGACAGGGGCACAATGAGCAGTTCTTC. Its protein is CASSRRQGHNEQFF. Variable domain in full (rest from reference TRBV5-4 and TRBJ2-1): ETGVTQSPTHLIKTRGQQVTLRCSSQSGHNTVSWYQQALGQGPQFIFQYYREEENGRGNFPPRFSGLQFPNYSSELNVNALELDDSALYLCASSRRQGHNEQFFGPGTRLTVL.

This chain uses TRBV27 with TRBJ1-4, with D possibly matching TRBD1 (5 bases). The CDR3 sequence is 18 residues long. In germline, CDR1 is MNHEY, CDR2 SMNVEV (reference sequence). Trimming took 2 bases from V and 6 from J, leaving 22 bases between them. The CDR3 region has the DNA TGTGCCAGCAGTTTACGACGGGACCCACAACTACCCCATGAAAAACTGTTTTTT. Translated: CASSLRRDPQLPHEKLFF.

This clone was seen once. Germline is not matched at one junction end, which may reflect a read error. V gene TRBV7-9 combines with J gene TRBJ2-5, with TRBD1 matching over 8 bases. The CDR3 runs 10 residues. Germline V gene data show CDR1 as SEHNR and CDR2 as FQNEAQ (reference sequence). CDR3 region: CASSPGTGDF. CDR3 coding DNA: TGTGCCAGCAGCCCAGGGACAGGCGACTTC.

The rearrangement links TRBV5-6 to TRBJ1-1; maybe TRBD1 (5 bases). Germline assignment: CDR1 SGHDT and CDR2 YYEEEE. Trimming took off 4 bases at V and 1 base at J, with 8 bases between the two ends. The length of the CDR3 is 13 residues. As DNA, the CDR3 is TGTGCCAGCAGCATAGACAGGAACACTGAAGCTTTCTTT. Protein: CASSIDRNTEAFF.

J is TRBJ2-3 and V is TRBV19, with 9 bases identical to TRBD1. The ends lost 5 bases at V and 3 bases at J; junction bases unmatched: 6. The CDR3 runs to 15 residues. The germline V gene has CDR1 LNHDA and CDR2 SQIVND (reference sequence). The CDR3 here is CASSLSDRGTDTQYF. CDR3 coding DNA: TGTGCCAGTAGTCTCTCGGACAGGGGTACAGATACGCAGTATTTT.

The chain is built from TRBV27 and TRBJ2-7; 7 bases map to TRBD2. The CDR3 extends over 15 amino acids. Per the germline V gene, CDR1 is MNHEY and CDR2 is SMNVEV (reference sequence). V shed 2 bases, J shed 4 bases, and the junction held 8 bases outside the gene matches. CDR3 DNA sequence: TGTGCCAGCAGTTTAGGGGGTGGGGGGGTTTACGAGCAGTACTTC. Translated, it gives CASSLGGGGVYEQYF.

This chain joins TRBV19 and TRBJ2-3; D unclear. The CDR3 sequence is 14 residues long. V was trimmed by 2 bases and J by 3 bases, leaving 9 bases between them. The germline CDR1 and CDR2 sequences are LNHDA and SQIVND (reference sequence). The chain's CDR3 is CASSILLRTDTQYF. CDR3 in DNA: TGTGCCAGTAGTATACTACTACGAACAGATACGCAGTATTTT.